The 23 T cell receptor beta chains below come from one sample, sequenced in a study of long-term antiretroviral therapy in people with HIV. Samples were assayed with immunoSEQ v3.0 at survey level. TCRdb's copy holds only in-frame clones and misses some; the assay was immunoSEQ multiplex PCR. The sample has around 11,000 clones, over 75% seen once; the top ten hold approximately 18%. The sequencing used unsorted PBMCs, collected 1.8 years after starting antiretroviral therapy. The receptors stem from a man aged 35 to 55 with HIV.

This clone showed up just a few times. This sequence joins TRBV19 and TRBJ2-7; D might be TRBD1 (6 bases). Germline CDR1 is LNHDA and CDR2 is SQIVND (reference sequence). The CDR3 sequence is 11 residues long. Trimming took off 7 bases at V and 6 bases at J, with 10 bases between the two ends. The DNA of the CDR3 is TGTGCCAGTACACAGGGTTCCGAGCAGTACTTC. Translated, it gives CASTQGSEQYF.

The genes are TRBV7-8 and TRBJ2-5; D may be TRBD1 (6 bases). In germline, CDR1 is SGHVS, CDR2 FQNEAQ. The V end lost 3 bases, the J end lost 5 bases, and 10 bases lay between the germline ends. The CDR3 has 13 residues. The CDR3, as DNA: TGTGCCAGCAGCTTCTACAGGGCTGAGACCCAGTACTTC. This codes for CASSFYRAETQYF.

The rearrangement joins TRBV12-2 to TRBJ2-7; the DNA was not compared with TRBD2, the D call given in the table. TRBV12-2 is flagged as a pseudogene. The CDR3 is made up of 12 amino acids. The DNA of the CDR3 is TGTGCAAGTCGCCTCGGGACTCCAGTGCAGTACTTC. This encodes CASRLGTPVQYF.

The chain links TRBV29-1 to TRBJ2-5; maybe TRBD1 (5 bases). Trimming pared 0 bases from V and 5 bases from J, leaving 10 bases between. Germline V gene data show CDR1 as SQVTM and CDR2 as ANQGSEA. The CDR3 consists of 13 residues. For the CDR3, the DNA is TGCAGCGTTGAAGAAAAGGGGATGGAGACCCAGTACTTC. Its translation is CSVEEKGMETQYF.

This chain joins TRBV5-1 and TRBJ1-3, with TRBD1 as a possible D gene (5 bases). The V gene's germline CDR1 is SGHRS and CDR2 YFSETQ. Trimming removed 4 bases from V and 2 bases from J, with 10 bases in between. The CDR3 has 14 residues. CDR3 sequence reads: CASSTGTTGNTIYF. The DNA of the CDR3 is TGCGCCAGCAGCACAGGTACAACTGGAAACACCATATATTTT.

The chain employs TRBV5-4 and TRBJ1-4; maybe TRBD1 (6 bases). V was pared by 1 base and J by 6 bases, with 13 bases between. The CDR3 runs to 15 residues. Germline CDR1 reads SGHNT; CDR2 reads YYREEE (reference sequence). The CDR3 sequence is CASSLNRDKDEKLFF. In DNA, the CDR3 is TGTGCCAGCAGCTTGAACAGGGACAAGGATGAAAAACTGTTTTTT.

V usage is TRBV19 and J usage is TRBJ2-5; D could derive from TRBD1 or TRBD2 (5 bases each). The CDR3 loop spans 15 amino acids. Deletions cut 5 bases from V and 5 bases from J, with 18 bases between. In germline, CDR1 is LNHDA, CDR2 SQIVND (reference sequence). CDR3 protein: CASSPSVSGTETQYF. The CDR3 bases are TGTGCCAGTAGTCCCAGCGTTTCAGGGACCGAGACCCAGTACTTC. Full variable domain (remainder filled in from reference TRBV19 and TRBJ2-5): DGGITQSPKYLFRKEGQNVTLSCEQNLNHDAMYWYRQDPGQGLRLIYYSQIVNDFQKGDIAEGYSVSREKKESFPLTVTSAQKNPTAFYLCASSPSVSGTETQYFGPGTRLLVL.

The chain employs TRBV7-3 and TRBJ2-2; D is undetermined. Trimming left V 0 bases short and J 8 bases short, with 13 bases between. The CDR3 loop spans 15 amino acids. CDR1 SGHTA and CDR2 FQGTGA come from the germline V gene. The CDR3 DNA reads TGTGCCAGCAGCTTAACGATCGGTGTTACAGGGGAGCTGTTTTTT. Translation gives CASSLTIGVTGELFF.

This rearrangement joins TRBV30 to TRBJ2-3, with D tentatively TRBD1 (5 bases). The CDR3 runs to 14 residues. V was cut by 5 bases and J by 0 bases, with 12 bases left in between. CDR1 GTSNPN and CDR2 SVGIG come from the germline V gene (reference sequence). The CDR3, as DNA: TGTGCCTGGGATAAGGGGCGGAGCACAGATACGCAGTATTTT. Amino acid sequence: CAWDKGRSTDTQYF.

The V gene is TRBV18, the J gene TRBJ2-3, with 10 bases aligning to TRBD2. After removal of 1 base from V and 0 bases from J, the junction contained 4 bases not matched to a gene. Germline V gene data show CDR1 as KGHSH and CDR2 as LQKENI. The CDR3 extends over 17 amino acids. As DNA, the CDR3 is TGTGCCAGCTCACCACTCGCTAGCGGGAGAAGCACAGATACGCAGTATTTT. Its protein is CASSPLASGRSTDTQYF. The whole variable domain, remainder taken from reference TRBV18 and TRBJ2-3, is NAGVMQNPRHLVRRRGQEARLRCSPMKGHSHVYWYRQLPEEGLKFMVYLQKENIIDESGMPKERFSAEFPKEGPSILRIQQVVRGDSAAYFCASSPLASGRSTDTQYFGPGTRLTVL.

V and J are TRBV4-2 and TRBJ2-7; possible D gene TRBD1, 5 bases. Germline V lookup: CDR1 LGHNA, CDR2 YNFKEQ. The CDR3 contains 15 residues. V gave up 0 bases and J gave up 3 bases, with 12 bases separating them. Written as DNA, the CDR3 is TGTGCCAGCAGCCAAGAAAGGGGTCAAAACTACGAGCAGTACTTC. This gives the protein CASSQERGQNYEQYF.

This clone was seen a handful of times. The chain employs TRBV7-2 and TRBJ2-7; a weak D match, TRBD2 (5 bases). V lost 3 bases to trimming and J lost 6 bases, with 12 bases between them. The CDR3 covers 13 residues. Germline CDR1 SGHTA, CDR2 FQGNSA. Here the CDR3 reads CASSLPGKREQYF. The CDR3 region has the DNA TGTGCCAGCAGCTTGCCCGGGAAGCGCGAGCAGTACTTC.

The chain has TRBV5-1 and TRBJ2-3; TRBD2 matches 7 bases. The germline gives CDR1 SGHRS, CDR2 YFSETQ. The CDR3 has 16 amino acids. V lost 1 base, J lost 4 bases, and 9 bases stayed unmatched. The CDR3 loop is CASSLSSGRRADTQYF. CDR3 sequence (DNA): TGCGCCAGCAGCTTGTCTAGCGGAAGAAGGGCAGATACGCAGTATTTT.

The chain couples TRBV29-1 to TRBJ2-7; TRBD1 agrees at 8 bases. V shed 7 bases and J 7 bases; nucleotides not matched to a gene: 15. This CDR3 spans 14 amino acids. Germline V gene data show CDR1 as SQVTM and CDR2 as ANQGSEA. In nucleotides, the CDR3 is TGCAGCGCCCGACAGGGGACCCCCTCGTGGGAGCAGTACTTC. It is translated as CSARQGTPSWEQYF.

V gene TRBV19 combines with J gene TRBJ1-2, with 8 bases fitting TRBD1. CDR3 length: 14 residues. Losses at the gene ends were 3 bases for V and 7 bases for J; bases not matched to a gene: 7. Per germline, CDR1 LNHDA and CDR2 SQIVND (reference sequence). The CDR3 here is CASSIGQGAGGYTF. In DNA form, the CDR3 reads TGTGCCAGTAGTATCGGGCAGGGGGCCGGTGGCTACACCTTC.

The chain carries TRBV6-1 and TRBJ1-1, with D possibly being TRBD1 (5 bases). V dropped 5 bases and J dropped 1 base, with 14 bases sitting between them. Germline V gene data show CDR1 as MNHNS and CDR2 as SASEGT. This CDR3 has 15 residues. The CDR3: CASSPDGHPNTEAFF. For the CDR3, the DNA is TGTGCCAGCAGTCCCGACGGACATCCGAACACTGAAGCTTTCTTT.

The CDR3: CASSYPDRGTYEQYF. CDR3 coding DNA: TGTGCCAGCAGCTACCCGGACAGGGGGACCTACGAGCAGTACTTC. V is TRBV28 and J is TRBJ2-7; TRBD1 aligns across 10 bases. V shed 6 bases, J shed 2 bases, and the junction held 7 bases outside the gene matches. Germline V gene sequence: CDR1 MDHEN, CDR2 SYDVKM. This CDR3 has 15 amino acids. Drawing the rest from reference TRBV28 and TRBJ2-7, the complete variable domain is DVKVTQSSRYLVKRTGEKVFLECVQDMDHENMFWYRQDPGLGLRLIYFSYDVKMKEKGDIPEGYSVSREKKERFSLILESASTNQTSMYLCASSYPDRGTYEQYFGPGTRLTVT.

The chain links TRBV27 to TRBJ2-1, with D possibly being TRBD2 (7 bases). The CDR3 is 14 amino acids. Germline values: CDR1 MNHEY, CDR2 SMNVEV (reference sequence). CDR3 loop: CTAGGGAGYNEQFF. The CDR3 DNA sequence: TGTACCGCTGGTGGGGGGGCCGGGTACAATGAGCAGTTCTTC.

This clone was detected a few times. The V gene is TRBV11-2, the J gene TRBJ2-1; no reliable D call. Germline V lookup: CDR1 SGHAT, CDR2 FQNNGV. The CDR3 totals 10 residues. V dropped 8 bases and J dropped 1 base, with 0 bases sitting between them. CDR3 region: CASSYNEQFF. In nucleotides, the CDR3 is TGTGCCAGCTCCTACAATGAGCAGTTCTTC.

In nucleotides, the CDR3 is TGTGCCAGCAGCTTAGTTTACAGGCAAGAGACCCAGTACTTC. Protein: CASSLVYRQETQYF. This rearrangement joins TRBV7-2 to TRBJ2-5, with D maybe TRBD1 (5 bases). CDR3 size: 14 residues. V was trimmed by 1 base and J by 2 bases, leaving 8 bases between them. Germline V gene sequence: CDR1 SGHTA, CDR2 FQGNSA. Using reference TRBV7-2 and TRBJ2-5 for the parts outside the CDR3, the full variable domain is GAGVSQSPSNKVTEKGKDVELRCDPISGHTALYWYRQSLGQGLEFLIYFQGNSAPDKSGLPSDRFSAERTGGSVSTLTIQRTQQEDSAVYLCASSLVYRQETQYFGPGTRLLVL.

This clone was observed a few times. The rearrangement uses TRBV19 and TRBJ2-1; D remains ambiguous. The CDR3 consists of 14 residues. The V end lost 6 bases, the J end lost 4 bases, and 13 bases lay between the germline ends. Germline-derived CDR1 and CDR2 are LNHDA and SQIVND (reference sequence). In nucleotides, the CDR3 is TGTGCCAGTAGGACACCCCTCGGGTACAATGAGCAGTTCTTC. Translation: CASRTPLGYNEQFF.

This chain connects TRBV18 to TRBJ2-7; 8 bases map to TRBD1. This CDR3 comprises 15 residues. Germline lookup yields CDR1 KGHSH and CDR2 LQKENI. J lost 0 bases, V lost 3 bases, and 4 bases had no gene match. CDR3: CASSPPGGDSYEQYF. The CDR3 DNA reads as TGTGCCAGCTCACCCCCAGGGGGCGACTCCTACGAGCAGTACTTC. Full variable domain (missing parts from reference TRBV18 and TRBJ2-7): NAGVMQNPRHLVRRRGQEARLRCSPMKGHSHVYWYRQLPEEGLKFMVYLQKENIIDESGMPKERFSAEFPKEGPSILRIQQVVRGDSAAYFCASSPPGGDSYEQYFGPGTRLTVT.

The chain is built from TRBV6-1 and TRBJ2-5, with TRBD1 matching 7 bases. There are 13 residues in the CDR3. CDR1 is MNHNS and CDR2 is SASEGT in the germline V gene. J was trimmed by 0 bases and V by 10 bases; bases with no gene match: 5. The CDR3 nucleotides read TGTGCCACCCTTACAGGGGACCAAGAGACCCAGTACTTC. Its protein is CATLTGDQETQYF.